What follows are 22 T cell receptor beta chains derived from one specimen sequenced in a study of cytomegalovirus exposure and HLA in healthy donors. 13 Jbeta primers and 60 Vbeta primers were used for the PCR. The data were produced by immunoSEQ multiplex PCR, yet TCRdb's version contains in-frame clones alone and is incomplete. This table holds roughly 150,000 clones, roughly four fifths found once. The material sequenced was PBMCs. The source of these receptors is a man in his forties or fifties in good health and CMV-seronegative.

The chain couples TRBV9 to TRBJ2-1; 13 bases align to TRBD2. The CDR3 consists of 16 residues. Looked up from germline, CDR1 is SGDLS and CDR2 is YYNGEE. V shed 0 bases and J 7 bases; nucleotides not matched to a gene: 4. This CDR3 reads CASSVGGTSGMNEQFF. In DNA form, the CDR3 reads TGTGCCAGCAGCGTAGGGGGGACTAGCGGGATGAATGAGCAGTTCTTC.

This clone was recorded only once. This chain connects TRBV14 to TRBJ2-1, with TRBD2 matching over 13 bases. Unmatched junction bases numbered 18, after V lost 0 bases and J lost 7 bases. This CDR3 comprises 21 residues. The germline gives CDR1 SGHDN, CDR2 FVKESK. The CDR3 nucleotides read TGTGCCAGCAGCCAAGATCGAGCAGGCCTAAGGACTAGCGGGAGATCAAATGAGCAGTTCTTC. It translates to CASSQDRAGLRTSGRSNEQFF. Combining the CDR3 with reference TRBV14 and TRBJ2-1 gives the whole variable domain EAGVTQFPSHSVIEKGQTVTLRCDPISGHDNLYWYRRVMGKEIKFLLHFVKESKQDESGMPNNRFLAERTGGTYSTLKVQPAELEDSGVYFCASSQDRAGLRTSGRSNEQFFGPGTRLTVL.

This clone showed up just once. The CDR3 DNA sequence: TGTGCCAGCAGCCCCCCGGGGGGGCCAGAGACCCAGTACTTC. It codes for CASSPPGGPETQYF. This chain uses TRBV7-2 with TRBJ2-5; 8 bases match TRBD2. In germline, CDR1 is SGHTA, CDR2 FQGNSA. The CDR3 has 14 residues. V gave up 5 bases and J gave up 4 bases; unmatched junction bases: 6. Looking up the rest from reference TRBV7-2 and TRBJ2-5 gives the full variable domain: GAGVSQSPSNKVTEKGKDVELRCDPISGHTALYWYRQSLGQGLEFLIYFQGNSAPDKSGLPSDRFSAERTGGSVSTLTIQRTQQEDSAVYLCASSPPGGPETQYFGPGTRLLVL.

The chain has TRBV10-1 and TRBJ2-2; 7 nucleotides agree with TRBD2. Trimming removed 8 bases from V and 5 bases from J; junction bases left unmatched: 14. The V gene's germline CDR1 is WNHNN and CDR2 SYGVQD (reference sequence). There are 16 residues in the CDR3. The CDR3 is CASSDEGGPVTGELFF. CDR3 nucleotide sequence: TGCGCCAGCTCCGACGAGGGAGGGCCAGTGACCGGGGAGCTGTTTTTT.

J is TRBJ1-3 and V is TRBV5-4, with a weak D call TRBD1 (5 bases). This CDR3 has 13 residues. Trimming pared 1 base from V and 4 bases from J, leaving 6 bases between. Germline lookup yields CDR1 SGHNT and CDR2 YYREEE (reference sequence). Here the CDR3 reads CASSLPGGNTIYF. The CDR3, as DNA: TGTGCCAGCAGCTTGCCAGGGGGAAACACCATATATTTT.

J is TRBJ1-5 and V is TRBV27, with 10 bases matching TRBD1. The CDR3 consists of 14 residues. The germline V gene has CDR1 MNHEY and CDR2 SMNVEV (reference sequence). With 8 bases clipped from V and 5 bases from J, the junction kept 6 bases outside the gene matches. CDR3 region: CASAGTGADQPQHF. The CDR3, as DNA: TGTGCCAGCGCTGGGACAGGGGCCGATCAGCCCCAGCATTTT.

This sequence joins TRBV5-1 and TRBJ2-5; 10 bases line up with TRBD1. This CDR3 region has 15 residues. Losses at the gene ends were 0 bases for V and 3 bases for J; bases not matched to a gene: 2. In germline, CDR1 is SGHRS, CDR2 YFSETQ. The CDR3 bases are TGCGCCAGCAGCTTGGTGGGGACAGGGGAAGAGACCCAGTACTTC. This sequence encodes CASSLVGTGEETQYF.

DNA for the CDR3: TGTGCCAGCGGCCGGGACAGCCTTTTCTACGAGCAGTACTTC. Amino acids: CASGRDSLFYEQYF. This chain connects TRBV9 to TRBJ2-7; 7 nucleotides align to TRBD1. The germline V gene encodes CDR1 SGDLS and CDR2 YYNGEE. V shed 7 bases, J shed 3 bases, and the junction held 10 bases outside the gene matches. The CDR3 consists of 14 residues.

The chain recombines TRBV6-5 with TRBJ1-4; D remains unclear. V was cut by 5 bases and J by 7 bases, with 17 bases left in between. The CDR3 extends over 15 amino acids. The germline gives CDR1 MNHEY, CDR2 SVGAGI. The CDR3 reads CASSGLLEVGEKLFF. The CDR3 region has the DNA TGTGCCAGCAGTGGACTTCTCGAAGTGGGTGAAAAACTGTTTTTT.

The chain is built from TRBV7-9 and TRBJ1-5; 7 bases agree with TRBD1. Trimming cost V 5 bases and J 6 bases; bases outside gene matches: 16. The CDR3 has 17 amino acids. The germline CDR1 and CDR2 sequences are SEHNR and FQNEAQ (reference sequence). CDR3 sequence (DNA): TGTGCCAGCAGCCTCTCCGCGGGACAGCGGAATACTCAGCCCCAGCATTTT. It translates to CASSLSAGQRNTQPQHF.

CDR3 residues: CASSWGGAETQYF. DNA for the CDR3: TGTGCCAGCAGCTGGGGGGGCGCGGAGACCCAGTACTTC. V and J are TRBV7-9 and TRBJ2-5; weak D call: TRBD2 (7 bases). V was pared by 4 bases and J by 5 bases, with 11 bases between. Germline V gene sequence: CDR1 SEHNR, CDR2 FQNEAQ (reference sequence). The CDR3 runs 13 residues.

CDR3 sequence (DNA): TGTGCCATCAGTGAGATTTCCGGGACTAGCGGGATAGGCTACAATGAGCAGTTCTTC. Protein sequence: CAISEISGTSGIGYNEQFF. The V call is TRBV10-3, the J call TRBJ2-1; 13 bases match TRBD2. Germline V gene sequence: CDR1 ENHRY, CDR2 SYGVKD. The CDR3 consists of 19 residues. V shed 2 bases and J 3 bases; nucleotides not matched to a gene: 10.

This clone has only a few counts. The chain carries TRBV6-1 and TRBJ1-4; 12 bases align to TRBD1. Losses at the gene ends were 2 bases for V and 2 bases for J; bases not matched to a gene: 6. CDR1 and CDR2 from the germline V gene are MNHNS and SASEGT. The CDR3 loop spans 18 amino acids. In DNA form, the CDR3 reads TGTGCCAGCAGTGAAATAGGGACAGGGGGCTTGACTAATGAAAAACTGTTTTTT. Translating gives CASSEIGTGGLTNEKLFF.

This rearrangement joins TRBV11-3 to TRBJ2-1; TRBD2 matches 15 bases. The CDR3 is made up of 18 amino acids. Germline assignment: CDR1 SGHNT and CDR2 YENEEA. V lost 3 bases and J lost 8; bases outside the gene matches: 11. In nucleotides, the CDR3 is TGTGCCAGCAGCTTGACGGGACTAGCGGGAGGCCGGGGCGATGAGCAGTTCTTC. Its protein is CASSLTGLAGGRGDEQFF. Supplemented by reference TRBV11-3 and TRBJ2-1, the full variable domain reads EAGVVQSPRYKIIEKKQPVAFWCNPISGHNTLYWYLQNLGQGPELLIRYENEEAVDDSQLPKDRFSAERLKGVDSTLKIQPAELGDSAVYLCASSLTGLAGGRGDEQFFGPGTRLTVL.

The chain joins TRBV27 to TRBJ2-3, with 9 positions matching TRBD1. Germline lookup yields CDR1 MNHEY and CDR2 SMNVEV (reference sequence). The V and J ends lost 6 bases and 1 base, in that order; junction bases with no gene match: 17. This CDR3 contains 19 residues. The CDR3 nucleotides are TGTGCCAGCAGGCTCCGGTCCGGGACAGGGTCACCCCGCACAGATACGCAGTATTTT. It codes for CASRLRSGTGSPRTDTQYF.

This clone was observed a handful of times. The V call is TRBV6-6, the J call TRBJ1-4; D gene ambiguous. This CDR3 spans 13 amino acids. Trimming removed 5 bases at V and 7 bases at J, with 11 bases between. Germline V lookup: CDR1 MNHNY, CDR2 SVGAGI (reference sequence). The CDR3 spells CASSSGNGEKLFF. In nucleotides, the CDR3 is TGTGCCAGCAGTAGCGGCAACGGTGAAAAACTGTTTTTT.

The gene calls are TRBV28 and TRBJ1-3; D possibly corresponds to TRBD1 (6 bases). Germline lookup yields CDR1 MDHEN and CDR2 SYDVKM. The CDR3 has 14 residues. V dropped 6 bases and J dropped 3 bases, with 12 bases sitting between them. CDR3 nucleotides: TGTGCCAGCAGCTCGTTACAGGGTGGAAACACCATATATTTT. Amino acid sequence: CASSSLQGGNTIYF.

V and J are TRBV7-6 and TRBJ2-5; TRBD1 matches 7 bases. The length of the CDR3 is 13 residues. Germline CDR1 is SGHVS and CDR2 is FNYEAQ. V was clipped by 10 bases and J by 4 bases; unmatched bases: 9. The CDR3 loop is CATQQGHGETQYF. The DNA for the CDR3 is TGTGCCACTCAACAGGGGCATGGAGAGACCCAGTACTTC.

This clone was picked up one time. Other DNA sequences of this sample code for an identical CDR3. The chain recombines TRBV5-1 with TRBJ2-7, with 8 positions matching TRBD1. The ends lost 4 bases at V and 6 bases at J; junction bases unmatched: 0. The CDR3 is 11 amino acids. Germline CDR1 reads SGHRS; CDR2 reads YFSETQ. The CDR3 nucleotides are TGCGCCAGCAGCACAGGGGGCGAGCAGTACTTC. Its protein is CASSTGGEQYF.

This sequence joins TRBV15 and TRBJ2-3; the D gene is possibly TRBD1 (5 bases). The CDR3 contains 12 residues. Germline-derived CDR1 and CDR2 are LNHNV and YYDKDF (reference sequence). V was pared by 5 bases and J by 5 bases, with 8 bases between. The CDR3, as DNA: TGTGCCACCAGCGTGCAGGGAGATACGCAGTATTTT. The encoded protein is CATSVQGDTQYF.

The count of this clone is one. The chain links TRBV2 to TRBJ2-7; tentatively, D is TRBD2 (5 bases). The CDR3 totals 12 residues. Trimming removed 3 bases at V and 7 bases at J, with 10 bases between. Germline V gene lookup returns CDR1 SNHLY and CDR2 FYNNEI. The chain's CDR3 is CASSERSGEQYF. CDR3 in DNA: TGTGCCAGCAGTGAGAGGTCGGGAGAGCAGTACTTC.

The gene calls are TRBV28 and TRBJ2-7; 7 bases fit TRBD2. Germline CDR1 reads MDHEN; CDR2 reads SYDVKM. The junction had 12 bases not matched to a gene; V was cut back by 7 bases and J by 0 bases. The CDR3 totals 16 residues. CDR3 sequence reads: CASNQPSGTDSYEQYF. The CDR3 coding sequence is TGTGCCAGCAATCAACCCAGCGGGACGGACTCCTACGAGCAGTACTTC.